Each of the 22 T cell receptor beta chains below was sequenced from the same sample in a study of T cell repertoires in cytomegalovirus infection. TCRdb processed the reads anew with MiXCR; each CDR3 protein has one entry. The sample holds fewer than 300,000 distinct CDR3 sequences, about 23% seen once. The material sequenced was PBMCs. All receptors derive from a human donor in good health (CMV status not recorded). Some clones in this sample may be carry-over from other donors' samples.

The chain carries TRBV28 and TRBJ1-2; D remains ambiguous. The CDR3 is 10 residues long. Germline V gene sequence: CDR1 MDHEN, CDR2 SYDVKM. DNA of the CDR3: TGTGCATCCGCAAACTATGGCTACACCTTC. It codes for CASANYGYTF.

The rearrangement links TRBV29-1 to TRBJ2-3; no definite D call. The CDR3 length is 13 residues. The V gene's germline CDR1 is SQVTM and CDR2 ANQGSEA. V was pared by 3 bases and J by 0 bases, with 7 bases between. The CDR3 DNA reads TGCAGCGTTGATGGTACTAGCACAGATACGCAGTATTTT. Its translation is CSVDGTSTDTQYF.

This clonotype was recorded at least ten times. The rearrangement uses TRBV7-2 and TRBJ2-3, with D tentatively TRBD1 (6 bases). Trimming left V 0 bases short and J 2 bases short, with 12 bases between. The CDR3 covers 16 residues. Germline V gene data show CDR1 as SGHTA and CDR2 as FQGNSA. The CDR3 here is CASSLAQGRATDTQYF. The CDR3 region has the DNA TGTGCCAGCAGCTTAGCGCAGGGGAGAGCCACAGATACGCAGTATTTT.

This clonotype showed up just a few times. This rearrangement joins TRBV11-2 to TRBJ2-2, with D hard to call. Germline values: CDR1 SGHAT, CDR2 FQNNGV. Trimming left V 5 bases short and J 2 bases short, with 15 bases between. This CDR3 region has 16 residues. For the CDR3, the DNA is TGTGCCAGCAGCCCTCGAAAATCCTCTAACACCGGGGAGCTGTTTTTT. The encoded protein is CASSPRKSSNTGELFF.

This clonotype was detected ten times or more. The gene calls are TRBV7-2 and TRBJ2-3, with D unresolved. The CDR3 has 14 residues. V gave up 5 bases and J gave up 3 bases, with 12 bases separating them. CDR1 is SGHTA, CDR2 FQGNSA, per germline. CDR3 sequence: CASSLTPLTDTQYF. The CDR3 DNA is TGTGCCAGCAGCCTCACACCCCTAACAGATACGCAGTATTTT.

This chain joins TRBV27 and TRBJ2-2, with 12 bases that match TRBD2. The trim removed 5 bases at V and 4 bases at J, leaving 2 bases unmatched. Per germline, CDR1 MNHEY and CDR2 SMNVEV (reference sequence). The CDR3 totals 15 residues. This CDR3 reads CASSRLAGATGELFF. The CDR3 bases are TGTGCCAGCAGTCGACTAGCGGGGGCCACCGGGGAGCTGTTTTTT.

This sequence joins TRBV6-5 and TRBJ1-1; D remains unclear. CDR1 and CDR2 from the germline V gene are MNHEY and SVGAGI. The CDR3 extends over 15 amino acids. Trimming removed 2 bases from V and 0 bases from J, with 10 bases in between. This chain's CDR3 is CASSYVQTLNTEAFF. The CDR3 DNA follows: TGTGCCAGCAGTTACGTCCAGACCTTGAACACTGAAGCTTTCTTT.

At least ten counts were recorded for this clonotype. This sequence joins TRBV7-2 and TRBJ2-5; D perhaps matches TRBD2 (6 bases). V dropped 2 bases and J dropped 5 bases, with 15 bases sitting between them. Germline-derived CDR1 and CDR2 are SGHTA and FQGNSA. CDR3 size: 15 residues. The CDR3 DNA reads TGTGCCAGCAGCTTAAGTCCCGGGAGAGGGGAGACCCAGTACTTC. It translates to CASSLSPGRGETQYF.

The genes are TRBV28 and TRBJ1-6; 7 bases are a match to TRBD1. CDR1 MDHEN and CDR2 SYDVKM come from the germline V gene. This CDR3 is 15 amino acids long. V lost 8 bases and J lost 5; bases outside the gene matches: 9. CDR3 residues: CASETGVRDNSPLHF. CDR3 nucleotides: TGTGCCAGCGAAACAGGGGTCCGGGATAATTCACCCCTCCACTTT.

The V call is TRBV11-2, the J call TRBJ2-1; D ambiguous. Germline CDR1 reads SGHAT; CDR2 reads FQNNGV. V gave up 5 bases and J gave up 6 bases, with 14 bases separating them. This CDR3 has 14 amino acids. The CDR3 sequence: CASSIYLLGNEQFF. In nucleotides, the CDR3 is TGTGCCAGCAGCATATATCTCCTGGGCAATGAGCAGTTCTTC.

The V call is TRBV5-1, the J call TRBJ1-4; D is possibly TRBD1 (5 bases). Germline loops: CDR1 SGHRS, CDR2 YFSETQ. Trimming cost V 0 bases and J 8 bases, with 14 bases left between them. This CDR3 has 15 residues. The CDR3 loop reads CASSLGLAGLEKLFF. The CDR3 nucleotides read TGCGCCAGCAGCTTGGGTCTGGCAGGGCTAGAAAAACTGTTTTTT.

This clonotype was found a few times. This chain connects TRBV12-3 or TRBV12-4 to TRBJ1-6, with D possibly TRBD1 on 6 matching bases. The V and J ends lost 6 bases and 3 bases respectively, with 12 bases between them. The CDR3 has 15 amino acids. The CDR3 coding sequence is TGTGCCAGCAGCTATCAGGGGCTCTATAATTCACCCCTCCACTTT. Its translation is CASSYQGLYNSPLHF.

V gene TRBV4-3 combines with J gene TRBJ2-3, with 7 bases matching TRBD1. The CDR3 is 16 amino acids. Germline assignment: CDR1 LGHNA and CDR2 YSLEER. With 1 base clipped from V and 2 bases from J, the junction kept 6 bases outside the gene matches. CDR3 DNA sequence: TGCGCCAGCAGCCAAGGTCTCAGGGGGTACACAGATACGCAGTATTTT. Protein: CASSQGLRGYTDTQYF.

The J gene is TRBJ2-7, the V gene TRBV12-3 or TRBV12-4, with 8 bases that match TRBD1. This CDR3 comprises 14 residues. J gave up 1 base and V 5 bases, and 4 bases lay outside the gene matches. The CDR3 loop is CASSATGASYEQYF. DNA of the CDR3: TGTGCCAGCAGTGCGACAGGGGCATCCTACGAGCAGTACTTC.

This clonotype was observed at least ten times. The chain is built from TRBV7-9 and TRBJ1-1, with 9 bases identical to TRBD1. The trim removed 9 bases at V and 0 bases at J, leaving 8 bases unmatched. CDR3 length: 15 residues. Germline lookup yields CDR1 SEHNR and CDR2 FQNEAQ (reference sequence). The CDR3 bases are TGTGCCAGTCCGGGACAGGGTGACTTGAACACTGAAGCTTTCTTT. This sequence encodes CASPGQGDLNTEAFF.

This clonotype was detected a few times. The chain is built from TRBV3-1 and TRBJ2-3; TRBD2 aligns across 7 bases. This CDR3 is 15 amino acids long. V lost 5 bases and J lost 4; bases outside the gene matches: 9. Germline V CDR1 and CDR2: LGHDT, YNNKEL (reference sequence). The CDR3 DNA reads TGTGCCAGCAGCGGGTTAGGGGCGGGGGCAGATACGCAGTATTTT. Translated, it gives CASSGLGAGADTQYF.

The table lists this clonotype with many counts. The chain has TRBV7-9 and TRBJ2-2; TRBD1 agrees at 7 bases. Germline V lookup: CDR1 SEHNR, CDR2 FQNEAQ (reference sequence). V trimming: 5 bases; J trimming: 1 base; junction bases outside the gene matches: 4. The CDR3 loop spans 15 amino acids. The CDR3 bases are TGTGCCAGCAGCCCGACAGGGCGGAACACCGGGGAGCTGTTTTTT. Translated, it gives CASSPTGRNTGELFF.

This clonotype was seen repeatedly, ten times or more. The chain is built from TRBV7-2 and TRBJ1-2; tentative D call: TRBD1 (5 bases). Germline CDR1 and CDR2: SGHTA and FQGNSA. V was clipped by 3 bases and J by 8 bases, with 13 bases between them. This CDR3 has 13 amino acids. The DNA of the CDR3 is TGTGCCAGCAGCTTCAGGGTTCCGGGCGGCTACACCTTC. Translated: CASSFRVPGGYTF.

Many counts were recorded for this clonotype. V gene TRBV7-2 combines with J gene TRBJ2-6, with D uncertain. This CDR3 region has 15 residues. Germline assignment: CDR1 SGHTA and CDR2 FQGNSA. V lost 2 bases and J lost 0, with 5 bases in between. The CDR3 sequence: CASSLLGSGANVLTF. As DNA, the CDR3 is TGTGCCAGCAGCTTATTAGGCTCTGGGGCCAACGTCCTGACTTTC.

The rearrangement links TRBV6-2 or TRBV6-3 to TRBJ2-1, with 12 bases identical to TRBD2. The CDR3 contains 18 residues. J was trimmed by 0 bases and V by 7 bases; bases with no gene match: 10. Germline V gives CDR1 MNHEY, CDR2 SVGEGT. The CDR3 loop is CASTPRLAGGSSYNEQFF. DNA for the CDR3: TGTGCCAGCACCCCACGGCTAGCGGGAGGGAGCTCCTACAATGAGCAGTTCTTC.

This clonotype was counted at least ten times. This chain connects TRBV5-6 to TRBJ2-7, with 7 bases aligning to TRBD2. Looked up from germline, CDR1 is SGHDT and CDR2 is YYEEEE. The CDR3 contains 15 residues. The junction had 11 bases not matched to a gene; V was cut back by 3 bases and J by 5 bases. CDR3 sequence (DNA): TGTGCCAGCAGCTATTATCCCCTAGCGGAAAACGAGCAGTACGTC. Amino acid sequence: CASSYYPLAENEQYV.

This clonotype came up a few times. The V and J genes are TRBV19 and TRBJ2-4, with D perhaps matching TRBD2 (5 bases). Trimming removed 1 base at V and 8 bases at J, with 15 bases between. The CDR3 sequence is 15 residues long. CDR1 LNHDA and CDR2 SQIVND come from the germline V gene (reference sequence). The CDR3 region is CASSIGGFSGYIQYF. The DNA for the CDR3 is TGTGCCAGTAGTATAGGTGGCTTTTCGGGGTACATTCAGTACTTC.